This section outlines one T cell receptor (beta chain) sequence together with its context. Antigen specificity is unknown. The data were taken from a study of T cells expressing NK-cell markers. Study as a whole: Cells sorted as CD3+CD56+NKG2C+, CD3+CD56+NKG2C- and CD3+CD56-NKG2C+ T cells supplied the TCR beta repertoires. Within the sequenced cohort of eight donors, seven exhibited HCMV seropositivity and one was seronegative.

General study results and limits: These clonotypes, the leaders elsewhere, also led the CD3+CD56-NKG2C+ fraction in a handful of donors.

Libraries used 5'RACE template switching adding universal primer site and UMIs. No DNA is given; TCRdb re-called the 5' RACE reads and lists each CDR3 protein once. The listing contains about 160,000 distinct CDR3 sequences. Germline CDR1 and CDR2: LGHNA and YNFKEQ. The length of the CDR3 is 17 residues. The receptor comes from a man aged 18-70 years in good health. The sample taken for sequencing was blood T cells: a sorted CD56 or NKG2C T cell subset, CD4+ or CD8+ T cells, or bulk PBMC T cells (not recorded which). The chain has TRBV4-2 and TRBJ2-1. CDR3 amino acids: CASSQGFGSSSYNEQFF.